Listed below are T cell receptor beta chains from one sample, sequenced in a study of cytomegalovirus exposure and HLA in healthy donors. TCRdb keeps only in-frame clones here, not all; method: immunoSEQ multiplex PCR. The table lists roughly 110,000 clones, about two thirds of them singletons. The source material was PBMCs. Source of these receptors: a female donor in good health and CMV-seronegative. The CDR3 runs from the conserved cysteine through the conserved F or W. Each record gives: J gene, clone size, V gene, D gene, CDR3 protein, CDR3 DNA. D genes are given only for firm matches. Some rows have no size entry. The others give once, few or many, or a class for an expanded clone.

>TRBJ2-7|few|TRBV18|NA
CASSPELLNSYEQYF
TGTGCCAGCTCACCAGAACTACTAAATTCCTACGAGCAGTACTTC
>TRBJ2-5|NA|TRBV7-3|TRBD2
CASSLNPGGQETQYF
TGTGCCAGCAGCTTAAACCCGGGAGGGCAAGAGACCCAGTACTTC
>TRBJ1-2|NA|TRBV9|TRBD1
CASSPRTGHYGYTF
TGTGCCAGCAGCCCCCGGACAGGGCACTATGGCTACACCTTC
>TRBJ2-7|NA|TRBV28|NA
CASSLRGYEQYF
TGTGCCAGCAGTTTACGGGGGTACGAGCAGTACTTC
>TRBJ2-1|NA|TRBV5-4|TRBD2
CASSPPTSGTYNEQFF
TGTGCCAGCAGCCCCCCGACTAGCGGAACCTACAATGAGCAGTTCTTC
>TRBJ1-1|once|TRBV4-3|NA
CASSQDSSGNTEAFF
TGCGCCAGCAGCCAAGATTCGAGTGGGAACACTGAAGCTTTCTTT
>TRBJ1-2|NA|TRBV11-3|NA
CASSDLGQLNYGYTF
TGTGCCAGCAGCGACCTTGGACAGCTTAACTATGGCTACACCTTC
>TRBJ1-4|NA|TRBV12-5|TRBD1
CASGAGQANEKLFF
TGTGCTAGTGGTGCGGGACAGGCAAATGAAAAACTGTTTTTT
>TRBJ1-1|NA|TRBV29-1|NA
CSVQDPGHLNTEAFF
TGCAGCGTGCAAGATCCGGGACACTTAAACACTGAAGCTTTCTTT
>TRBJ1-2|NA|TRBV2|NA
CASSAFEGGYGYTF
TGTGCCAGCAGCGCCTTTGAGGGGGGGTATGGCTACACCTTC
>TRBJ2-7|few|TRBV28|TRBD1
CASSLPGQQQYF
TGTGCCAGCAGTCTCCCGGGACAGCAGCAGTACTTC
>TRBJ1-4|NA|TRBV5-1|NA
CASSSLGGSEKLFF
TGCGCCAGCAGCTCTCTGGGGGGGAGTGAAAAACTGTTTTTT
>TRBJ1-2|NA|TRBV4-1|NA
CASSQEGTVLYGYTF
TGCGCCAGCAGCCAAGAAGGCACAGTCCTCTATGGCTACACCTTC
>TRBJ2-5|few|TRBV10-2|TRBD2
CASMQRGETQYF
TGCGCCAGCATGCAGCGGGGAGAGACCCAGTACTTC
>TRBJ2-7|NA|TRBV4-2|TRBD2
CASSQGGREPYEQYF
TGTGCCAGCAGCCAAGGAGGGCGGGAGCCCTACGAGCAGTACTTC
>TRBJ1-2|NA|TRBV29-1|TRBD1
CSVVSGGWDYDYTF
TGCAGCGTTGTGTCAGGGGGCTGGGACTATGACTACACCTTC
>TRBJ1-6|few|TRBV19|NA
CASSMRYSPLHF
TGTGCCAGTAGTATGAGATATTCACCCCTCCACTTT
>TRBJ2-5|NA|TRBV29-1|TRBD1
CSVDHRGYETQYF
TGCAGCGTTGACCACAGGGGGTACGAGACCCAGTACTTC
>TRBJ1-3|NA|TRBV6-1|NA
CASSDFTIYF
TGTGCCAGCAGTGACTTCACCATATATTTT
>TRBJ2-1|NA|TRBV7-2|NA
CASSLTGGSGFF
TGTGCCAGCAGCTTAACCGGTGGGAGTGGGTTCTTC
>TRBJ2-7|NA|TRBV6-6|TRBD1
CASRWDRDHEQYF
TGTGCCAGCCGTTGGGACAGGGACCACGAGCAGTACTTC
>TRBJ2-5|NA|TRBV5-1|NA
CASRRPSGGGETQYF
TGCGCCAGCAGAAGACCGAGCGGAGGCGGGGAGACCCAGTACTTC
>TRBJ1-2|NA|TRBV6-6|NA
CASSPGTSLNYGYTF
TGTGCCAGCAGTCCCGGGACAAGTCTTAACTATGGCTACACCTTC
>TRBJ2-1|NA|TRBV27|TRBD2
CASRLLAGTNEQFF
TGTGCCAGCAGGCTACTAGCGGGAACCAATGAGCAGTTCTTC
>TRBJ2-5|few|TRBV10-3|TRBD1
CAISERGGGETQYF
TGTGCCATCAGTGAGAGAGGGGGCGGGGAGACCCAGTACTTC
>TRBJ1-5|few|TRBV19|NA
CASSIDLYQPQHF
TGTGCCAGTAGTATAGATCTCTATCAGCCCCAGCATTTT
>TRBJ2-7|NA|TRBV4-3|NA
CASSQDRTGVREQYF
TGCGCCAGCAGCCAAGACCGTACCGGGGTCCGCGAGCAGTACTTC
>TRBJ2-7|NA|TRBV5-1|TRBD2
CASSFFGGGEQYF
TGCGCCAGCAGCTTTTTCGGGGGGGGCGAGCAGTACTTC
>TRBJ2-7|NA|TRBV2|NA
CASSGSLVSYEQYF
TGTGCCAGCAGTGGATCACTAGTATCCTACGAGCAGTACTTC
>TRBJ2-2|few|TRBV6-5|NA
CASVGGHGELFF
TGTGCCAGCGTTGGAGGGCACGGGGAGCTGTTTTTT
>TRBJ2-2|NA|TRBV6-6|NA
CASRQDTNTGELFF
TGTGCCAGCAGACAGGACACCAACACCGGGGAGCTGTTTTTT
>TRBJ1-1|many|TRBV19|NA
CASSIAGSEAFF
TGTGCCAGTAGTATCGCAGGGTCTGAAGCTTTCTTT
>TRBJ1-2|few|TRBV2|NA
CASSVPRGYYGYTF
TGTGCCAGCAGTGTCCCCAGGGGATACTATGGCTACACCTTC
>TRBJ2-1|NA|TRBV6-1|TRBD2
CASRTSGFGEQFF
TGTGCCAGCAGGACTAGCGGGTTCGGCGAGCAGTTCTTC
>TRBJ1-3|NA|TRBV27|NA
CASSLSGPGSHSGNTIYF
TGTGCCAGCAGTTTATCGGGGCCGGGCAGCCACTCTGGAAACACCATATATTTT
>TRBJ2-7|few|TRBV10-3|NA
CAISEGESYEQYF
TGTGCCATCAGTGAAGGGGAATCGTACGAGCAGTACTTC
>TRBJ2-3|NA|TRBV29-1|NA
CSVQTEGASTQYF
TGCAGCGTCCAAACGGAGGGAGCAAGCACGCAGTATTTT
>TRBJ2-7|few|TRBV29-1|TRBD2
CSVDDTTSGNSYEQYF
TGCAGCGTTGACGATACGACTAGCGGAAACTCCTACGAGCAGTACTTC
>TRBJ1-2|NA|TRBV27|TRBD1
CASSRTPDRFYGYTF
TGTGCCAGCAGCCGTACCCCGGACAGGTTCTATGGCTACACCTTC
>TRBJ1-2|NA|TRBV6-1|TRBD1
CASSEWDRSSGYTF
TGTGCCAGCAGTGAATGGGACAGGAGTAGTGGCTACACCTTC